A few counts support the clone carrying this T cell receptor beta chain. Its antigen is as yet unknown. V lost 5 bases, J lost 2 bases, and 15 bases lay in between. This CDR3 region has 14 residues. The germline V gene has CDR1 DFQATT and CDR2 SNEGSKA (reference sequence). These data originate in a study of blood T cells in healthy people across ages. Points from the study as a whole: A greater number of naive CD4+ cells and higher diversity distinguished long-lived donors from aged donors. Unsorted PBMCs blocked a conclusive comparison of naive and antigen-experienced cells. Per million T cells, the diversity of TCR beta decreased roughly linearly as age advanced. CMV infection status of these donors was not known.

The authors ran a second PCR of 7 to 11 cycles using a sample-barcoded 5' primer and a J-beta primer mix. TCRdb re-called the 5' RACE reads through MiXCR, storing one row per CDR3 protein. The sample contains over a million distinct CDR3 sequences, 35% to 50% of which appear only once. The sequence derives from a woman in her sixties in good health. The genes are TRBV20-1 and TRBJ1-2, with D tentatively TRBD1 (6 bases). Sequenced input: blood. The CDR3 region has the DNA TGCAGTGCTCCCTTGTCGGGGGCCAACTATGGCTACACCTTC. Amino acid sequence: CSAPLSGANYGYTF.